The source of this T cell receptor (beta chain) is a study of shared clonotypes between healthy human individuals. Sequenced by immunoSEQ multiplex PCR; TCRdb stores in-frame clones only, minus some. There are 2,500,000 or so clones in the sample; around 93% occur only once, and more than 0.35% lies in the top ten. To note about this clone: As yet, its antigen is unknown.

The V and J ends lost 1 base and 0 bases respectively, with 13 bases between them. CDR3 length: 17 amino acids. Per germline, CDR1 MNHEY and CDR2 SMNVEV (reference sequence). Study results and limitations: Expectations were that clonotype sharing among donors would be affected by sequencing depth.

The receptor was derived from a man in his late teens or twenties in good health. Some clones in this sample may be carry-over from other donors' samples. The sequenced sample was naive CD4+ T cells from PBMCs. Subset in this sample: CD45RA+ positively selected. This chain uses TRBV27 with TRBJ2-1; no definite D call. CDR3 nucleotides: TGTGCCAGCAGTTTATTCGTTGCGTCGTTCTCCTACAATGAGCAGTTCTTC. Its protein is CASSLFVASFSYNEQFF.